Reported below is one TCR beta chain. Antigen: not known. In the PCR, 60 Vbeta and 13 Jbeta primers were used. Assay used: immunoSEQ multiplex PCR; TCRdb lists only in-frame clones, some missing. The data hold some 170,000 clones, with more than 80% observed a single time. This specimen belongs to a study of cytomegalovirus exposure and HLA in healthy donors. Study findings and constraints: Sequencing had likely introduced a cluster of highly shared sequence variants as an artifact. Most TCR sequences proved rare, with some public TCRs found in many donors. An apparent linkage of common viral pathogens to several of the most significant clusters emerged in a later analysis.

The donors, nominally healthy at sampling, likely had unrecorded immune exposures. CDR3 length: 15 residues. Germline trimming cut 4 bases from V and 1 base from J; bases unmatched to any gene: 4. CDR1 and CDR2 from the germline V gene are KGHSH and LQKENI. The chain carries TRBV18 and TRBJ2-7, with TRBD1 identical over 10 bases. Source material: PBMCs. This sequence was found in a woman between 18 and 29 years old in good health and CMV-seropositive. DNA of the CDR3: TGTGCCAGCTCACGAGACAGGGGGCAGTCCTACGAGCAGTACTTC. Protein product: CASSRDRGQSYEQYF.